Shown below are 2 T cell receptor beta chains from a single sample sequenced in a study of cytomegalovirus exposure and HLA in healthy donors. The PCR was carried out with 60 Vbeta primers and 13 Jbeta primers. Generated by immunoSEQ multiplex PCR, the TCRdb table keeps only in-frame clones and is missing some. The data hold 210,000 or so clones, with 75% to 80% observed a single time. The sequencing sample was made of PBMCs. The receptors come from a man aged 18 to 29 in good health and CMV-seronegative.

The chain carries TRBV28 and TRBJ1-2; D not certain. V was cut by 4 bases and J by 4 bases, with 10 bases left in between. CDR1 is MDHEN and CDR2 is SYDVKM in the germline V gene. This CDR3 has 13 residues. The DNA for the CDR3 is TGTGCCAGCAGTTCCTTAACATCCTATGGCTACACCTTC. This encodes CASSSLTSYGYTF.

This clone was recorded once. This chain joins TRBV19 and TRBJ2-2; D is uncertain. Trimming took off 5 bases at V and 2 bases at J, with 15 bases between the two ends. The CDR3 is 16 residues long. Germline V gives CDR1 LNHDA, CDR2 SQIVND (reference sequence). The CDR3 sequence is CASSPVGSFNTGELFF. DNA for the CDR3: TGTGCCAGTAGTCCAGTAGGTAGCTTTAACACCGGGGAGCTGTTTTTT.